This T cell receptor (beta chain) was sequenced in a study of T cell responses to AZD1222 COVID-19 vaccine. Using immunoSEQ multiplex PCR, the repertoire was profiled, and TCRdb retains in-frame clones only, with some absent. Here the sample spans approximately 110,000 clones, about 85% being singletons. About this clone itself: Its antigen is unidentified.

Findings and limits, study-wide: In a largely white British group with more females than males, clonal diversity was possibly underestimated. Spike-specific TCRs gained breadth and depth after people received two AZD1222 doses.

In germline, CDR1 is SGHAT, CDR2 FQNNGV. Trimming removed 5 bases from V and 7 bases from J, with 8 bases in between. The CDR3 runs to 11 residues. Sequenced here: peripheral blood, sampled 28 days after the second AZD1222 dose. The TCR originated in an adult who received the AZD1222 COVID-19 vaccine. This chain joins TRBV11-2 and TRBJ1-2; D is undetermined. Written as DNA, the CDR3 is TGTGCCAGCAGCCGTTTTTCTGGCTACACCTTC. Translation gives CASSRFSGYTF.